These T cell receptor beta chains were read from a single sample in a study of memory B cells and T cells in multiple sclerosis. TCRdb's copy holds only in-frame clones and misses some; the assay was immunoSEQ multiplex PCR. The sample records about 42,000 clones, almost 85% being singletons. No antigen has been identified for these receptors. Input material: PBMCs from blood kept in culture. Source of these receptors: a human donor with multiple sclerosis. The CDR3 runs from the conserved cysteine through the conserved F or W. The order of the fields is J gene, V gene, D gene, clone size, CDR3 protein, CDR3 DNA. The D gene is left open where the match is weak. The size entry is marked missing in some rows and otherwise reads once, few, many or a size class.

>TRBJ1-2|TRBV6-1|.|.
CASSEYWFYTF
TGTGCCAGCAGTGAATATTGGTTCTACACCTTC
>TRBJ2-3|TRBV5-8|.|.
CASSSLFGGASTDTQYF
TGTGCCAGCAGCTCTCTATTCGGCGGGGCTAGCACAGATACGCAGTATTTT
>TRBJ2-1|TRBV6-5|.|.
CASSYSKGMNEQFF
TGTGCCAGCAGTTACTCGAAGGGCATGAATGAGCAGTTCTTC
>TRBJ2-3|TRBV5-1|.|.
CASSLAGSDTDTQYF
TGCGCCAGCAGCTTGGCGGGTTCCGACACAGATACGCAGTATTTT
>TRBJ2-1|TRBV9|.|.
CASSVVSNEQFF
TGTGCCAGCAGCGTCGTGAGCAATGAGCAGTTCTTC
>TRBJ1-6|TRBV9|TRBD1|.
CASSVAGQGTSPLHF
TGTGCCAGCAGCGTCGCCGGACAGGGCACTTCACCCCTCCACTTT
>TRBJ2-2|TRBV9|.|.
CASSLTGTAAFGGELFF
TGTGCCAGCAGCTTGACCGGGACTGCAGCTTTTGGCGGGGAGCTGTTTTTT
>TRBJ1-1|TRBV7-2|.|.
CASSYYTEAFF
TGTGCCAGCAGCTATTACACTGAAGCTTTCTTT
>TRBJ1-1|TRBV30|.|.
CAQGRKNTEAFF
TGTGCACAAGGGAGGAAGAACACTGAAGCTTTCTTT
>TRBJ1-1|TRBV6-1|.|.
CASSVGRGNTEAFF
TGTGCCAGCAGTGTGGGCAGAGGAAACACTGAAGCTTTCTTT
>TRBJ1-2|TRBV7-2|.|.
CASSLVGGWYGYTF
TGTGCCAGCAGCTTAGTGGGGGGCTGGTATGGCTACACCTTC
>TRBJ2-2|TRBV6-6|TRBD1|.
CASRWTGGFDTGELFF
TGTGCCAGCAGATGGACAGGGGGGTTCGACACCGGGGAGCTGTTTTTT
>TRBJ1-2|TRBV10-3|.|.
CAISETRGQGRPGYTF
TGTGCCATCAGTGAGACAAGGGGCCAGGGGCGTCCTGGCTACACCTTC
>TRBJ1-3|TRBV5-1|.|few
CASSLSPLSGNTIYF
TGCGCCAGCAGCTTGTCTCCTCTCTCTGGAAACACCATATATTTT
>TRBJ2-5|TRBV9|TRBD2|.
CASSVDVGLVETQYF
TGTGCCAGCAGCGTAGACGTAGGACTAGTGGAGACCCAGTACTTC
>TRBJ2-1|TRBV27|TRBD2|.
CASSYRERGKGNEQFF
TGTGCCAGCAGTTATAGGGAGCGGGGAAAGGGGAATGAGCAGTTCTTC
>TRBJ1-5|TRBV4-1|.|.
CASSRETASNQPQHF
TGTGCCAGCAGCCGGGAAACAGCTAGCAATCAGCCCCAGCATTTT
>TRBJ1-1|TRBV2|.|.
CASSDLNSSTETFF
TGTGCCAGCAGTGACCTAAACAGTAGCACTGAAACTTTCTTT
>TRBJ1-3|TRBV5-4|.|.
CASSSLNLGSSGNTIYF
TGTGCCAGCAGCTCCCTCAATCTGGGGTCCTCTGGAAACACCATATATTTT
>TRBJ2-2|TRBV19|TRBD1|once
CASSMGQGAPGELFF
TGTGCCAGTAGTATGGGACAGGGGGCGCCGGGGGAGCTGTTTTTT
>TRBJ2-5|TRBV11-2|.|.
CASSLGTFRETQYF
TGTGCCAGCAGCCTAGGGACTTTTCGAGAGACCCAGTACTTC
>TRBJ1-1|TRBV5-1|.|.
CASSLGSGTEAFF
TGCGCCAGCAGCTTAGGCAGCGGCACTGAAGCTTTCTTT
>TRBJ1-5|TRBV4-1|.|few
CASSQRLSNQPQHF
TGCGCCAGCAGCCAACGGTTATCCAATCAGCCCCAGCATTTT
>TRBJ1-1|TRBV7-9|TRBD1|.
CASSQARQGGAVAFF
TGTGCCAGCAGCCAAGCCCGACAGGGAGGAGCTGTAGCTTTCTTT
>TRBJ1-1|TRBV2|.|.
CASSVQRETEAFF
TGTGCCAGCAGTGTTCAGCGGGAAACTGAAGCTTTCTTT
>TRBJ2-5|TRBV15|TRBD2|.
CATSIFFSSGAKETQYF
TGTGCCACCAGCATTTTCTTCTCTAGCGGGGCAAAAGAGACCCAGTACTTC
>TRBJ2-1|TRBV6-1|.|.
CASSERPRGYNEQFF
TGTGCCAGCAGTGAAAGGCCCCGCGGCTACAATGAGCAGTTCTTC
>TRBJ1-2|TRBV6-6|.|.
CASRESVRNGAGYTF
TGTGCCAGCAGGGAATCGGTGCGCAACGGAGCTGGCTACACCTTC
>TRBJ1-2|TRBV7-2|.|few
CASSPLTGPYGYTF
TGTGCCAGCAGCCCCCTAACAGGGCCGTATGGCTACACCTTC
>TRBJ2-2|TRBV5-1|TRBD1|.
CASSLRDRDTGELFF
TGCGCCAGCAGCCTCCGGGACAGGGATACCGGGGAGCTGTTTTTT
>TRBJ1-6|TRBV7-8|.|.
CASSLVGGTTHSPLHF
TGTGCCAGCAGCTTAGTTGGTGGGACTACTCATTCACCCCTCCACTTT